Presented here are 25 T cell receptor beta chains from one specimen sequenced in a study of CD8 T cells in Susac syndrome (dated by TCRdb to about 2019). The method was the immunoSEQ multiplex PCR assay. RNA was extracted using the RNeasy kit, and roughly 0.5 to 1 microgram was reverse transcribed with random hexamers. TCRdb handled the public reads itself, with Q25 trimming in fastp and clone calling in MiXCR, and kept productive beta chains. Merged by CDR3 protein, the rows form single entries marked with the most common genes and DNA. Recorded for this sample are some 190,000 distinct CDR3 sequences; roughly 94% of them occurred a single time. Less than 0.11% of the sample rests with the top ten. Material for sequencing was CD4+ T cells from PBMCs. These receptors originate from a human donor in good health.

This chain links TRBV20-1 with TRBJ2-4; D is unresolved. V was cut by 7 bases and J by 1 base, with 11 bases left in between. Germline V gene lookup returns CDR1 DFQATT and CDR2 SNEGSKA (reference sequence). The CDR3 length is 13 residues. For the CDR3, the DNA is TGCAGTGTCTTTGTGGGGGCCAAAAACATTCAGTACTTC. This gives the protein CSVFVGAKNIQYF.

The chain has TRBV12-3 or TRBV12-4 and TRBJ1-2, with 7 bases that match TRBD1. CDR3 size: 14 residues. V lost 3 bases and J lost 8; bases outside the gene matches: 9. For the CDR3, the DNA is TGTGCCAGCAGTTTGAACAGGGGTAAAGGAGGCTACACCTTC. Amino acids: CASSLNRGKGGYTF.

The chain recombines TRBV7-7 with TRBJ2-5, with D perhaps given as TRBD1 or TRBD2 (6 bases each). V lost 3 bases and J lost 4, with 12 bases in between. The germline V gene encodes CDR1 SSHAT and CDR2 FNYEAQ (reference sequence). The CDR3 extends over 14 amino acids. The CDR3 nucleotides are TGTGCCAGCAGCTTCGGGGGCTCGCGAGAGACCCAGTACTTC. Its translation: CASSFGGSRETQYF. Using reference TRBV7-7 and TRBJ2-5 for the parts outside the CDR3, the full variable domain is GAGVSQSPRYKVTKRGQDVTLRCDPISSHATLYWYQQALGQGPEFLTYFNYEAQPDKSGLPSDRFSAERPEGSISTLTIQRTEQRDSAMYRCASSFGGSRETQYFGPGTRLLVL.

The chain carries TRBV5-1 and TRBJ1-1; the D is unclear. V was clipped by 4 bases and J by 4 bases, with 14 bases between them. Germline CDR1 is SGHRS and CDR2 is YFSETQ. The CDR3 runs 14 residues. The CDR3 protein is CASSPGPSGTEAFF. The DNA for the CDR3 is TGCGCCAGCAGCCCTGGACCCTCGGGCACTGAAGCTTTCTTT.

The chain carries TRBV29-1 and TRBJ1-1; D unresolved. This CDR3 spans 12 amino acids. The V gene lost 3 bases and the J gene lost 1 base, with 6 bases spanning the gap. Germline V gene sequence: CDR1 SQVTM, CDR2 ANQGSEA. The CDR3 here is CSVDAGNTEAFF. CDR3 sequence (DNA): TGCAGCGTTGACGCGGGGAACACTGAAGCTTTCTTT.

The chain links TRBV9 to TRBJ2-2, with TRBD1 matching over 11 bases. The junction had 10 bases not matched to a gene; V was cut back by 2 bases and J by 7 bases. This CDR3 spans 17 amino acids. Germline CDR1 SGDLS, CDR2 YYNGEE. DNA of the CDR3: TGTGCCAGCAGCGTGGGGGAGGACAGGGGGCGCAGCGGGGAGCTGTTTTTT. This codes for CASSVGEDRGRSGELFF.

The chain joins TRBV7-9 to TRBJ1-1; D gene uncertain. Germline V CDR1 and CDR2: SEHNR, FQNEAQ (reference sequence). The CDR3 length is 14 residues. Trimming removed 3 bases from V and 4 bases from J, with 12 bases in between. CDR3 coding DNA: TGTGCCAGCAGCTTGCGGGCGCGTGCCACTGAAGCTTTCTTT. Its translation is CASSLRARATEAFF.

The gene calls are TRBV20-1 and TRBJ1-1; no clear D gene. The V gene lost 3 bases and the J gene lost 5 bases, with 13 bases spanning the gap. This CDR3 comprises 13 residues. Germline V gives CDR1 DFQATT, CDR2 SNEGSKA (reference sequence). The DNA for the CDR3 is TGCAGTGCTAGCCCCACGGCACCTACTGAAGCTTTCTTT. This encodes CSASPTAPTEAFF.

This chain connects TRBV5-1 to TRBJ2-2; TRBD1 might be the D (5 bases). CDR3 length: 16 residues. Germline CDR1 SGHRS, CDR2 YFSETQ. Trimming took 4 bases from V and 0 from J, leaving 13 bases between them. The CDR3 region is CASSLTQESNTGELFF. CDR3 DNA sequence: TGCGCCAGCAGCCTGACACAGGAGTCGAACACCGGGGAGCTGTTTTTT. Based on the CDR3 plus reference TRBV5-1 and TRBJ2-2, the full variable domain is KAGVTQTPRYLIKTRGQQVTLSCSPISGHRSVSWYQQTPGQGLQFLFEYFSETQRNKGNFPGRFSGRQFSNSRSEMNVSTLELGDSALYLCASSLTQESNTGELFFGEGSRLTVL.

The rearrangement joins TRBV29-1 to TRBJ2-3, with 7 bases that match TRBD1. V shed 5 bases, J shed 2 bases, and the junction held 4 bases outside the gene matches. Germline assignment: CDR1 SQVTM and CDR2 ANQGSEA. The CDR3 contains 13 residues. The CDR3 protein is CSVRQGNTDTQYF. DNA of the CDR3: TGCAGCGTTAGACAGGGAAACACAGATACGCAGTATTTT.

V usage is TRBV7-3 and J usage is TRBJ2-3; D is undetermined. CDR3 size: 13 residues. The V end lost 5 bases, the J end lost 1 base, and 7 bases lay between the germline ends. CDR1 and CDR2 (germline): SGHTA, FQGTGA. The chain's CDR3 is CASSEDGTDTQYF. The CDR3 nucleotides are TGTGCCAGCAGCGAAGACGGCACAGATACGCAGTATTTT.

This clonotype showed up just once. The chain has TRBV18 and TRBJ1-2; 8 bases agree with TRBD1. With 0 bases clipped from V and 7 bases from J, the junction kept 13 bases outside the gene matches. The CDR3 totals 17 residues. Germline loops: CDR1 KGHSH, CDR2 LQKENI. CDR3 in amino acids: CASSPPPPEQGERGYTF. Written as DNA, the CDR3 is TGTGCCAGCTCACCACCTCCTCCGGAACAGGGGGAACGTGGCTACACCTTC.

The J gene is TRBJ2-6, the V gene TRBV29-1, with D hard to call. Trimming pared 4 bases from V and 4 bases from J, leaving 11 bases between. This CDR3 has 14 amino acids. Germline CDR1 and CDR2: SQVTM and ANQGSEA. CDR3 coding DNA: TGCAGCGTTGCCCTAAACTCGGGGGCCAACGTCCTGACTTTC. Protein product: CSVALNSGANVLTF.

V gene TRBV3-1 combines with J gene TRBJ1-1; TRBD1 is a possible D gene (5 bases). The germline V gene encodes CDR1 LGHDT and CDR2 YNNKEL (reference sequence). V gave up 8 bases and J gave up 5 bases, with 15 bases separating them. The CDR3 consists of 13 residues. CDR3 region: CASSRVVRTEAFF. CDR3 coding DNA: TGTGCCAGCTCCAGGGTGGTAAGAACTGAAGCTTTCTTT.

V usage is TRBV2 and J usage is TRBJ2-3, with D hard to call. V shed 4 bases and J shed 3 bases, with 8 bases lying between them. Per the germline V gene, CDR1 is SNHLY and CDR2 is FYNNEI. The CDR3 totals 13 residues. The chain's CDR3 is CASSAERTDTQYF. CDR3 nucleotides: TGTGCCAGCAGTGCGGAGAGAACAGATACGCAGTATTTT.

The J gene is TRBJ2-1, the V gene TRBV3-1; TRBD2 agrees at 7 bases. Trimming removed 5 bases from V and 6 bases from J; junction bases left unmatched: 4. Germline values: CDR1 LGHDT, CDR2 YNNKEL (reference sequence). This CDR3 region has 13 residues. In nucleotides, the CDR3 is TGTGCCAGCAGCAGGGAGGGCATCAATGAGCAGTTCTTC. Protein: CASSREGINEQFF.

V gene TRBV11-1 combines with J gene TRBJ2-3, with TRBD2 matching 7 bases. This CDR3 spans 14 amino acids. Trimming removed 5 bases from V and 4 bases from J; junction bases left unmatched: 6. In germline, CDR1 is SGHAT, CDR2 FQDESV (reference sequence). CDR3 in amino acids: CASSTDLAADTQYF. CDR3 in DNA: TGTGCCAGCAGCACCGACCTAGCGGCAGATACGCAGTATTTT.

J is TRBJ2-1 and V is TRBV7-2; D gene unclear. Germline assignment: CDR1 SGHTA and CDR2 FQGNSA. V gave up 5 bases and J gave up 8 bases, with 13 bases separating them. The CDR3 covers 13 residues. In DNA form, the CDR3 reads TGTGCCAGCAGCCTCAGACGGTCGGATGAGCAGTTCTTC. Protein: CASSLRRSDEQFF.

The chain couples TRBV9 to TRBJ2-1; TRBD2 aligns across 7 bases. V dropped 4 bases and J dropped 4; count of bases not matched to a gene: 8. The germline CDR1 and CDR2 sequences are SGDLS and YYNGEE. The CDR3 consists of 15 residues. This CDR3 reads CASSPRGVGYNEQFF. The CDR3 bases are TGTGCCAGCAGCCCCCGGGGGGTGGGTTACAATGAGCAGTTCTTC.

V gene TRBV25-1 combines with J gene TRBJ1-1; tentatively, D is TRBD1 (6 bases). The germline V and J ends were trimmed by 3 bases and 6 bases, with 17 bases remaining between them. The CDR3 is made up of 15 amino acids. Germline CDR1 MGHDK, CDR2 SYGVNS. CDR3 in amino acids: CASSEWGLGRAEAFF. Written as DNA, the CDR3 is TGTGCCAGCAGTGAGTGGGGGCTGGGCAGGGCTGAAGCTTTCTTT.

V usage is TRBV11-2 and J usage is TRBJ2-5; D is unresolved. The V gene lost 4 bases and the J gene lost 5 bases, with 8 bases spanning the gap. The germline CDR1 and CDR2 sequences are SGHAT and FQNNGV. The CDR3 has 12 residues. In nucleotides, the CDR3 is TGTGCCAGCAGCTCCATGATGGAGACCCAGTACTTC. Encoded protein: CASSSMMETQYF.

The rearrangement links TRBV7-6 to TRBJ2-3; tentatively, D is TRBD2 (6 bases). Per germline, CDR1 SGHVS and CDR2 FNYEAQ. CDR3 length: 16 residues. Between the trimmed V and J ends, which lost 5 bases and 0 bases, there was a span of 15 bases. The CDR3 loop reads CASSALGGASTDTQYF. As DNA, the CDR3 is TGTGCCAGCAGCGCCCTGGGCGGGGCAAGCACAGATACGCAGTATTTT.

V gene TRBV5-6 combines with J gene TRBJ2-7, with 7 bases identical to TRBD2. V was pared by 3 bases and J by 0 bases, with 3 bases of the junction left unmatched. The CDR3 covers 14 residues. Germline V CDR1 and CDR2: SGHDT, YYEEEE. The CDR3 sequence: CASSSGDYSYEQYV. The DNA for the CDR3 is TGTGCCAGCAGCTCGGGGGACTACTCCTACGAGCAGTACGTC.

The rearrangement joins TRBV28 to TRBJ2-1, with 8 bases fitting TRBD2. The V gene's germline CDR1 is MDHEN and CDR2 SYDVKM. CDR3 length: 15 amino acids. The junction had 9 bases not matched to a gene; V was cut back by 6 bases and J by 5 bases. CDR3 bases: TGTGCCAGCAGGCCTGCCGGGACTAGACACAATGAGCAGTTCTTC. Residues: CASRPAGTRHNEQFF.

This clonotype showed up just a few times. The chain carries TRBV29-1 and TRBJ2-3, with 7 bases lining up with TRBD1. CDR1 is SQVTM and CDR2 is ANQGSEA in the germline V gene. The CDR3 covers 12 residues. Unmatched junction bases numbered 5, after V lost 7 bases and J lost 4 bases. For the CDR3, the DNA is TGCAGCGCAGGACAGGCCTCAGATACGCAGTATTTT. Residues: CSAGQASDTQYF.